This entry concerns a single T cell receptor beta chain. Its matching antigen is unknown. The CDR3 loop spans 14 amino acids. Losses at the gene ends were 6 bases for V and 3 bases for J; bases not matched to a gene: 6. Germline-derived CDR1 and CDR2 are MNHEY and SMNVEV (reference sequence). This entry is derived from a study of shared clonotypes between healthy human individuals. Study-wide findings and caveats: Researchers sampled blood only, noting tissue repertoires likely differ.

Assay used: immunoSEQ multiplex PCR; TCRdb lists only in-frame clones, some missing. Of under 650,000 clones listed, roughly 95% were seen once; the top ten hold about 0.057%. This TCR was sampled from a woman in her twenties or thirties in good health. The V and J genes are TRBV27 and TRBJ2-7; 9 bases fit TRBD1. Sequenced input: naive CD4+ T cells sorted from blood. Stated subset: CD45RA+ positively selected. The CDR3 sequence is CASRATGGRYEQYF. DNA for the CDR3: TGTGCCAGCAGAGCGACAGGGGGTCGCTACGAGCAGTACTTC.